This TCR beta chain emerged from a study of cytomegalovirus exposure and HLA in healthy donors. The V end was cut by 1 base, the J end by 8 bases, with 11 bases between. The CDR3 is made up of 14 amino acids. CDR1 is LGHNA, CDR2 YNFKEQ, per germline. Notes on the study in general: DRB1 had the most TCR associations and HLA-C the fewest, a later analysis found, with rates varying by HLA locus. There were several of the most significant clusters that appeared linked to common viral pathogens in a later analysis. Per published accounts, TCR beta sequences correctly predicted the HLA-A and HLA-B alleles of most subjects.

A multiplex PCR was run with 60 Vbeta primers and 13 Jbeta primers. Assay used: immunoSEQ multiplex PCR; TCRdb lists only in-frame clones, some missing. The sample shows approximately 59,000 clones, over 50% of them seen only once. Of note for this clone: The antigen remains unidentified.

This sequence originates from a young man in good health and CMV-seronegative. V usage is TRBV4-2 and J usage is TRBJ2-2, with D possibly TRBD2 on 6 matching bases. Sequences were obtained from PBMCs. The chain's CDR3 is CASSQGGEKGELFF. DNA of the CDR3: TGTGCCAGCAGCCAAGGGGGGGAAAAGGGGGAGCTGTTTTTT.